This record concerns one T cell receptor (beta chain) sequence. Its antigen is not identified. The entry originates in a study of cytomegalovirus exposure and HLA in healthy donors. Study-wide context: Within an early data release were tens of millions of unique TCRs drawn from HLA-typed donors. Study conclusions and caveats: Immune exposure data for these donors was limited to CMV serostatus. In a later analysis, across HLA loci, associated TCR counts were highest for DRB1, lowest for HLA-C.

PCR primers comprised 60 Vbeta and 13 Jbeta primers. Some clones are missing from TCRdb's copy, which holds only in-frame ones; the method was immunoSEQ multiplex PCR. The table lists around 140,000 clones, around three quarters of them singletons, with approximately 4.2% in the top ten. This receptor was identified in a male donor in good health and CMV-seropositive. The material sequenced was PBMCs.

The CDR3 here is CASSFAADRDLSETQYF. Here the CDR3 DNA reads TGTGCCAGCAGCTTTGCAGCGGACAGGGACCTTTCGGAGACCCAGTACTTC. The chain carries TRBV5-4 and TRBJ2-5; TRBD1 matches at 8 bases. The CDR3 length is 17 residues. V was clipped by 2 bases and J by 5 bases; unmatched bases: 14. Per germline, CDR1 SGHNT and CDR2 YYREEE (reference sequence).